This entry describes one TCR beta chain. Antigen specificity is unknown. TCRdb passed the RT-PCR reads through MiXCR, listing each CDR3 protein once. This table holds over 400,000 distinct CDR3 sequences, approximately 11% found once. These data are taken from a study of response to subunit inactivated influenza vaccine. Study-wide points: Authors proposed each seasonal influenza vaccination draws in few new T cells.

CDR1 is MGHDK and CDR2 is SYGVNS in the germline V gene. With 1 base removed from V and 4 bases from J, the gap between germline ends came to 9 bases. This CDR3 spans 14 amino acids. The source was PBMCs from blood, collected 40 to 50 days after vaccination. The chain combines TRBV25-1 with TRBJ2-3; D gene uncertain. The receptor was isolated from a man in his fifties who received an inactivated influenza vaccine. CDR3 bases: TGTGCCAGCAGTGAATTTAGGACGGCAGATACGCAGTATTTT. It is translated as CASSEFRTADTQYF.